This TCR beta chain is drawn from a study of T cell responses to AZD1222 COVID-19 vaccine. Germline V lookup: CDR1 SGHAT, CDR2 FQDESV (reference sequence). V shed 5 bases and J shed 8 bases, with 16 bases lying between them. The CDR3 consists of 14 residues. Some clones are missing from TCRdb's copy, which holds only in-frame ones; the method was immunoSEQ multiplex PCR. The repertoire has 60,000 to 100,000 clones, roughly 87% of them found once; the top ten carry roughly 24%. The sequence was collected from an adult in good health. This chain uses TRBV11-1 with TRBJ2-1; TRBD2 is a possible D gene (5 bases). Material: peripheral blood, obtained on day 0 of AZD1222 vaccination. The CDR3 coding sequence is TGTGCCAGCAGCCCCCGACTAAGCGGCGATGAGCAGTTCTTC. This codes for CASSPRLSGDEQFF.